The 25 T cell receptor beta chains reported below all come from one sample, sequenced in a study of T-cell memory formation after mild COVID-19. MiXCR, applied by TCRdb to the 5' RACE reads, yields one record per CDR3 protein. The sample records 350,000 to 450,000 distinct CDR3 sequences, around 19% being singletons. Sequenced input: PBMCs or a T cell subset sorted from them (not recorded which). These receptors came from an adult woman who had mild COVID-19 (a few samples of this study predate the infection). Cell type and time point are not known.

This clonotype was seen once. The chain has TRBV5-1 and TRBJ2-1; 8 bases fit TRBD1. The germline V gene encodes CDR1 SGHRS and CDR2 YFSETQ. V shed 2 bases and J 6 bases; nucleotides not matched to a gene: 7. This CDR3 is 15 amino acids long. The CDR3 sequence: CASSLKGTGTNEQFF. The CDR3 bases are TGCGCCAGCAGCTTAAAGGGGACAGGTACCAATGAGCAGTTCTTC.

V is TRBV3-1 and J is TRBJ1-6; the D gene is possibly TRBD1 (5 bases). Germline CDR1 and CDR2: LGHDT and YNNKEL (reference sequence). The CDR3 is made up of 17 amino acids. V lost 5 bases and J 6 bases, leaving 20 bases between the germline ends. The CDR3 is CASSLSWGAGVNSPLHF. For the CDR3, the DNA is TGTGCCAGCAGCTTGTCGTGGGGCGCTGGGGTTAATTCACCCCTCCACTTT. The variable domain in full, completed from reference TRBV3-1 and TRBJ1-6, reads DTAVSQTPKYLVTQMGNDKSIKCEQNLGHDTMYWYKQDSKKFLKIMFSYNNKELIINETVPNRFSPKSPDKAHLNLHINSLELGDSAVYFCASSLSWGAGVNSPLHFGNGTRLTVT.

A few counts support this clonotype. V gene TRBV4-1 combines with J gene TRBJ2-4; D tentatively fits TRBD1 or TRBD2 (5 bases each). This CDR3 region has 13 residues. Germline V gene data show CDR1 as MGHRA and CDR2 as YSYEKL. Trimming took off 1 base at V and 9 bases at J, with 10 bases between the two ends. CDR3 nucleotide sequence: TGCGCCAGCAGCCAAGTGGGGGTGGTCATTCAGTACTTC. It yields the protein CASSQVGVVIQYF.

This CDR3 is CASSLAGEAGNTIYF. For the CDR3, the DNA is TGCGCCAGCAGCTTGGCGGGAGAAGCTGGAAACACCATATATTTT. The chain recombines TRBV5-1 with TRBJ1-3; D is unclear. V shed 0 bases and J shed 2 bases, with 9 bases lying between them. CDR3 length equals 15 residues. Germline CDR1 SGHRS, CDR2 YFSETQ.

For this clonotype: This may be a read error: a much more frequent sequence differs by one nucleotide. The CDR3 region is CDSSRSQGHNQPQHF. The CDR3 coding sequence is TGTGACAGCAGTAGGAGTCAGGGGCACAATCAGCCCCAGCATTTT. The gene calls are TRBV27 and TRBJ1-5; possibly TRBD1 for D (6 bases). Germline V gives CDR1 MNHEY, CDR2 SMNVEV (reference sequence). This CDR3 is built from 15 residues.

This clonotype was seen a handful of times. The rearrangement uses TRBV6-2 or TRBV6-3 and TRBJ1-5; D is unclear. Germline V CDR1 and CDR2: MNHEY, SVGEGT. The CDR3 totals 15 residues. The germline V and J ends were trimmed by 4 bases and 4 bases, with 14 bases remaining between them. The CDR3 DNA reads TGTGCCAGCAGTTTCCCCGGGAGCCTTAATCAGCCCCAGCATTTT. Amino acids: CASSFPGSLNQPQHF.

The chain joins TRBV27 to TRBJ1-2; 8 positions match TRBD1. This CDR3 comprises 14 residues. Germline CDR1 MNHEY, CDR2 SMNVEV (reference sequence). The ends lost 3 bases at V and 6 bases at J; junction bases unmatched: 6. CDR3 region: CASSLDRASDGYTF. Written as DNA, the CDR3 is TGTGCCAGCAGTTTGGACAGGGCGTCGGATGGCTACACCTTC.

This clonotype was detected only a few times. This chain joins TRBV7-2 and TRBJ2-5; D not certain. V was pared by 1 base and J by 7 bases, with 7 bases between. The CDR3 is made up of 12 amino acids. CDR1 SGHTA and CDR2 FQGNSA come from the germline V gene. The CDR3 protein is CASSLEWGTQYF. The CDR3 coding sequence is TGTGCCAGCAGCTTAGAATGGGGGACCCAGTACTTC.

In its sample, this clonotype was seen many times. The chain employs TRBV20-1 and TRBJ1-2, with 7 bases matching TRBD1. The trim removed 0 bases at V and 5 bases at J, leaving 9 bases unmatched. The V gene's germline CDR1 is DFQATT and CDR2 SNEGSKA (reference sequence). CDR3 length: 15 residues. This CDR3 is CSARDMGQSPYGYTF. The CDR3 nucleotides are TGCAGTGCTAGAGATATGGGACAGAGCCCGTATGGCTACACCTTC.

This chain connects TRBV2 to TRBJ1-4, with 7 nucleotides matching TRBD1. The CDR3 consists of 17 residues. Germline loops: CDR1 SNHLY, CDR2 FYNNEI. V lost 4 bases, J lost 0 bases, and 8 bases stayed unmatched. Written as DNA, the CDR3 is TGTGCCAGCAGTGGTACGGGACAGATAACAACTAATGAAAAACTGTTTTTT. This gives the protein CASSGTGQITTNEKLFF.

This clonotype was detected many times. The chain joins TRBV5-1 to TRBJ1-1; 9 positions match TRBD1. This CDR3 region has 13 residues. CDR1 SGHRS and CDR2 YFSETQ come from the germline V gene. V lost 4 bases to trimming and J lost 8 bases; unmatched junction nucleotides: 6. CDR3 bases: TGCGCCAGCAGCCCACAGGGGGCGCGGGAAGCTTTCTTT. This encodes CASSPQGAREAFF.

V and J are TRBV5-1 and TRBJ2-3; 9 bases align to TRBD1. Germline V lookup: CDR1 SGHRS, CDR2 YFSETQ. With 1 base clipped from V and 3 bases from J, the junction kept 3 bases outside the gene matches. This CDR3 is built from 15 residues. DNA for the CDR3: TGCGCCAGCAGCTTGCCGGACAGGGGAACAGATACGCAGTATTTT. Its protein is CASSLPDRGTDTQYF.

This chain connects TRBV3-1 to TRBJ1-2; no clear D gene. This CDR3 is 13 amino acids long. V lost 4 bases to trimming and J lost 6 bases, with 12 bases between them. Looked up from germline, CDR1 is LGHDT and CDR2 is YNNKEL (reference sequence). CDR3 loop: CASSPGGGHGYTF. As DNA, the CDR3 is TGTGCCAGCAGCCCCGGTGGAGGCCATGGCTACACCTTC.

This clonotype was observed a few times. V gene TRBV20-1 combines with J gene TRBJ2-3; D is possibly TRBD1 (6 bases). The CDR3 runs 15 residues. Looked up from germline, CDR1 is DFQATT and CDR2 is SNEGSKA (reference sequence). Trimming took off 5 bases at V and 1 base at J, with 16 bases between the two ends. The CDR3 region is CSAWNRDTGTDTQYF. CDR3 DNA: TGCAGTGCTTGGAACCGGGACACAGGCACAGATACGCAGTATTTT.

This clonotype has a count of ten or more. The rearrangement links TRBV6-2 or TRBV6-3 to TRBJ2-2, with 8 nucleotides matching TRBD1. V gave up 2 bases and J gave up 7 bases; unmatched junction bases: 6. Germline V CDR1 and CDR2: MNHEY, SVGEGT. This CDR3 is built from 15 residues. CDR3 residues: CASSYAQGVNGELFF. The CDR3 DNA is TGTGCCAGCAGTTACGCACAGGGGGTGAACGGGGAGCTGTTTTTT.

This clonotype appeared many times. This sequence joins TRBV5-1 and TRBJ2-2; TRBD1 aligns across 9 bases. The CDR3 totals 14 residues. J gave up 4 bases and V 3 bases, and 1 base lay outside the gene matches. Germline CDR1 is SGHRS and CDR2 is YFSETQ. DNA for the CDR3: TGCGCCAGCAGCTGGGGACAGGGCACCGGGGAGCTGTTTTTT. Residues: CASSWGQGTGELFF.

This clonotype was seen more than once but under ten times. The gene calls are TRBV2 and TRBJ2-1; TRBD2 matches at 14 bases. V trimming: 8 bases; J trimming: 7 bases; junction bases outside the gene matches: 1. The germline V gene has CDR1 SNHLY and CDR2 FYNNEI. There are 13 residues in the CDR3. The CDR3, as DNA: TGTGCCAGCGGGACTAGCGGGGGTAATGAGCAGTTCTTC. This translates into CASGTSGGNEQFF.

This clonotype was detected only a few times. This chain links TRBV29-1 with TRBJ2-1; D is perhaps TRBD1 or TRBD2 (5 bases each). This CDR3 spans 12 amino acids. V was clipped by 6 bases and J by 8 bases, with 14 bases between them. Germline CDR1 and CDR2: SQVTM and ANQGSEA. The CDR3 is CSVGPSDYEQFF. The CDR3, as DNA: TGCAGCGTGGGACCGAGTGACTATGAGCAGTTCTTC.

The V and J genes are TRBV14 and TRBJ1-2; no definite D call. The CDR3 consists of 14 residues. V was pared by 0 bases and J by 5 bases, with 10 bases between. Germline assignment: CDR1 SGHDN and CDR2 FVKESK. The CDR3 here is CASSQEEGRYGYTF. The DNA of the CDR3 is TGTGCCAGCAGCCAAGAGGAGGGCCGATATGGCTACACCTTC. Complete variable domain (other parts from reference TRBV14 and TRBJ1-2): EAGVTQFPSHSVIEKGQTVTLRCDPISGHDNLYWYRRVMGKEIKFLLHFVKESKQDESGMPNNRFLAERTGGTYSTLKVQPAELEDSGVYFCASSQEEGRYGYTFGSGTRLTVV.

The CDR3 sequence: CASSLDGQGGQPQHF. DNA for the CDR3: TGTGCCAGCAGCTTAGACGGGCAGGGTGGGCAGCCCCAGCATTTT. The chain employs TRBV7-6 and TRBJ1-5; D may be TRBD1 (5 bases). The CDR3 sequence is 15 residues long. V was pared by 1 base and J by 7 bases, with 14 bases between. The germline V gene encodes CDR1 SGHVS and CDR2 FNYEAQ. Full variable domain (outside the CDR3, taken from reference TRBV7-6 and TRBJ1-5): GAGVSQSPRYKVTKRGQDVALRCDPISGHVSLYWYRQALGQGPEFLTYFNYEAQQDKSGLPNDRFSAERPEGSISTLTIQRTEQRDSAMYRCASSLDGQGGQPQHFGDGTRLSIL.

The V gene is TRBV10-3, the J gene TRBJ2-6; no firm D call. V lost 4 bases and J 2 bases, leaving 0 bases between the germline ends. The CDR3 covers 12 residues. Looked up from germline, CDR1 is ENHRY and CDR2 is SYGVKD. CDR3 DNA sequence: TGTGCCATCAGTGCTGGGGCCAACGTCCTGACTTTC. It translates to CAISAGANVLTF.

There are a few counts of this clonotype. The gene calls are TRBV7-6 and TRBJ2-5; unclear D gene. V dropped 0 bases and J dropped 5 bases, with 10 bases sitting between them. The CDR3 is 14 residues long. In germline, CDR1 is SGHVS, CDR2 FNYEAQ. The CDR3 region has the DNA TGTGCCAGCAGCTTAGCATCCCTTGGGGAGACCCAGTACTTC. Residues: CASSLASLGETQYF.

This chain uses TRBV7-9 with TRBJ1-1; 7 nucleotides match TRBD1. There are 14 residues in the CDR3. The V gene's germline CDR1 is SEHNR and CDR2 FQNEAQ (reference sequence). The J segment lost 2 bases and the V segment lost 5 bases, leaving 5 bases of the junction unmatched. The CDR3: CASSVDRVNTEAFF. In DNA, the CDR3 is TGTGCCAGCAGCGTAGACAGGGTAAACACTGAAGCTTTCTTT.

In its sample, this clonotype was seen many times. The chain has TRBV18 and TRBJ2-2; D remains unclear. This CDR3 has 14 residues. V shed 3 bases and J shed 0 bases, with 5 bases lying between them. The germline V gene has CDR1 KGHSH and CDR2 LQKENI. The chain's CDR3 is CASSPVANTGELFF. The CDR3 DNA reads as TGTGCCAGCTCACCTGTAGCGAACACCGGGGAGCTGTTTTTT.

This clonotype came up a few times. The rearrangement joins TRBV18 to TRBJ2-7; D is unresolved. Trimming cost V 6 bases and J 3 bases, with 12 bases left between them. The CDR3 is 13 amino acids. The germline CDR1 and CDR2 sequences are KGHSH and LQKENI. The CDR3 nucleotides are TGTGCCAGCTCTGGGCTACCCGACTACGAGCAGTACTTC. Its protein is CASSGLPDYEQYF.